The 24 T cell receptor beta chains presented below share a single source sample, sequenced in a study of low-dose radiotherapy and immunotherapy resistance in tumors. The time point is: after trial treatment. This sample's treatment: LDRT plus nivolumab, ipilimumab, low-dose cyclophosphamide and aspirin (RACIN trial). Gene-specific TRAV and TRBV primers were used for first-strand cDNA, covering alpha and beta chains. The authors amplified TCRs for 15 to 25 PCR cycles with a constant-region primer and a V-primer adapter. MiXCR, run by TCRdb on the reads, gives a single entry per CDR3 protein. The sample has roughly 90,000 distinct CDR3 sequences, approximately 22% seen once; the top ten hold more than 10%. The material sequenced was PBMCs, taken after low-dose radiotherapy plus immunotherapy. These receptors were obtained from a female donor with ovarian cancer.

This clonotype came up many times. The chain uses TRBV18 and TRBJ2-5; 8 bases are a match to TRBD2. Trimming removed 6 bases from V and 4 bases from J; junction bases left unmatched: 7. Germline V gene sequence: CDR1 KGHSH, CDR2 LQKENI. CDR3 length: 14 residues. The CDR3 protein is CASSRGRQGETQYF. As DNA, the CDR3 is TGTGCCAGCTCTCGCGGGAGGCAGGGAGAGACCCAGTACTTC.

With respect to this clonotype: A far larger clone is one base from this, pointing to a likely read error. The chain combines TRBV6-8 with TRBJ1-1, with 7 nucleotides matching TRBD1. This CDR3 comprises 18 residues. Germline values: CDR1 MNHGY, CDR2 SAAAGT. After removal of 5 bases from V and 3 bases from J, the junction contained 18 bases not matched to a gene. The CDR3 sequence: CASSPPLSSTGRDTEAFF. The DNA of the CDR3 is TGTGCCAGCAGTCCACCCCTTTCTTCGACAGGGAGGGACACTGAAGCTTTCTTT.

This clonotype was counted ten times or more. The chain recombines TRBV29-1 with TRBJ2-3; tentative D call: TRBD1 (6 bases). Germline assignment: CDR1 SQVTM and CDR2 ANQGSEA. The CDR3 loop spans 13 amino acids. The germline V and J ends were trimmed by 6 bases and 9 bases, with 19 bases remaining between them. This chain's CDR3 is CSVDRQGFGTQYF. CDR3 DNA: TGCAGCGTGGATAGGCAGGGGTTTGGCACGCAGTATTTT.

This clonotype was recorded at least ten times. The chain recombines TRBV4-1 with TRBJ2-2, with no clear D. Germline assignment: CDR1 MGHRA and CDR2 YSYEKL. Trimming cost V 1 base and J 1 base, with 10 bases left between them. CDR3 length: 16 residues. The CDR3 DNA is TGCGCCAGCAGCCAAGGGCCGCGACAGAACACCGGGGAGCTGTTTTTT. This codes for CASSQGPRQNTGELFF.

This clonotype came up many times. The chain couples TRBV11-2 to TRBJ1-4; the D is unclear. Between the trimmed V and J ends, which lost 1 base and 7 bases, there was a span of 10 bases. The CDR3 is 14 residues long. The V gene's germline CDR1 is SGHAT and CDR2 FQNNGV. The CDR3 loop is CASSLVGSGEKLFF. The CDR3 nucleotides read TGTGCCAGCAGCTTAGTCGGTTCTGGTGAAAAACTGTTTTTT.

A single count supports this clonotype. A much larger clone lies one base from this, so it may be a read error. CDR3 nucleotides: TGCGCCGGCAGCCAAAGTGGAGGCGGGGGGTCAGAGACCCAGTACTTC. Translation gives CAGSQSGGGGSETQYF. The V gene is TRBV4-3, the J gene TRBJ2-5; TRBD2 matches 8 bases. The CDR3 runs to 16 residues. Germline V gives CDR1 LGHNA, CDR2 YSLEER.

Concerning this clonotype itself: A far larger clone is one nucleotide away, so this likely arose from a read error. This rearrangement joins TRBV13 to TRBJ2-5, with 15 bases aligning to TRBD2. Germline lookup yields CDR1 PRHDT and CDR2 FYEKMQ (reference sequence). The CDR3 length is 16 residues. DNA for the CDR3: TGTTCCAGCAGCCACGGGACTAGCGGGAGGATGGAGACCCAGTACTTC. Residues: CSSSHGTSGRMETQYF.

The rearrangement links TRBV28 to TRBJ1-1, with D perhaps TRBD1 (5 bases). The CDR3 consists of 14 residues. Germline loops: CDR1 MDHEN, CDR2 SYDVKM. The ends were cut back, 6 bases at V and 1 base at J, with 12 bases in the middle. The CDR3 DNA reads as TGTGCCAGCAGGCAGGGACCTTCGAACACTGAAGCTTTCTTT. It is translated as CASRQGPSNTEAFF.

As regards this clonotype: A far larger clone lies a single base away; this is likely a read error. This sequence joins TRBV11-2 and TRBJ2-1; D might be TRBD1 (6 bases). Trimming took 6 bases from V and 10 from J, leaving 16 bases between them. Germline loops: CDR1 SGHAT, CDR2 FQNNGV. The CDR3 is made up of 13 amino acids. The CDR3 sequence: CASRRTGRAEQFF. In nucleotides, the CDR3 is TGTGCCAGCAGACGTACAGGGCGCGCCGAGCAGTTCTTC.

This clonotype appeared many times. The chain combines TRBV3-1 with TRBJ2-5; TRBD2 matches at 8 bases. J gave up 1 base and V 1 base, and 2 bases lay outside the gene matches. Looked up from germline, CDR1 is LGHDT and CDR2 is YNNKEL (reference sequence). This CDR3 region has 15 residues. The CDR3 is CASSQGAGGQETQYF. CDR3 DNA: TGTGCCAGCAGCCAAGGTGCGGGGGGCCAAGAGACCCAGTACTTC.

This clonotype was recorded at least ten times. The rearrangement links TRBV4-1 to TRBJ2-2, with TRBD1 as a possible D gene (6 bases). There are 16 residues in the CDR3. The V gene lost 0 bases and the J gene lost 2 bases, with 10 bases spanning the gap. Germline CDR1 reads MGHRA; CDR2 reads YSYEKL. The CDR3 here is CASSQEGTTNTGELFF. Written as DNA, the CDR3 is TGCGCCAGCAGCCAAGAAGGGACAACAAACACCGGGGAGCTGTTTTTT.

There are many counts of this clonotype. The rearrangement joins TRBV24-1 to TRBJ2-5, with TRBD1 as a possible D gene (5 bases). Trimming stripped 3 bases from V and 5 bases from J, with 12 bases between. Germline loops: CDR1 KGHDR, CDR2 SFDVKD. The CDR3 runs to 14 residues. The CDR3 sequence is CATSDTDRQETQYF. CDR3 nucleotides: TGTGCCACCAGTGATACTGACAGACAGGAGACCCAGTACTTC.

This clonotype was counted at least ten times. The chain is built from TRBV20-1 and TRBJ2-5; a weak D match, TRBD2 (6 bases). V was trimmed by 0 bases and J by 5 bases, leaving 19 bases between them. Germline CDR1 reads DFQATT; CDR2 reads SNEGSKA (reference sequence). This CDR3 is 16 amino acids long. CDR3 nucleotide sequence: TGCAGTGCTAGAGAGAGTAGGACTACGAGAAGGGAGACCCAGTACTTC. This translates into CSARESRTTRRETQYF.

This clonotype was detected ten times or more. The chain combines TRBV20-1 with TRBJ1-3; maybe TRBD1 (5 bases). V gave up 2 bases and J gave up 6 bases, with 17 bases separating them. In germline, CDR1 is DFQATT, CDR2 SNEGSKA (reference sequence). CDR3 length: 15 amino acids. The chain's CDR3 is CSARSPGGATNTIYF. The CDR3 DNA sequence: TGCAGTGCTAGATCACCCGGGGGAGCGACAAACACCATATATTTT.

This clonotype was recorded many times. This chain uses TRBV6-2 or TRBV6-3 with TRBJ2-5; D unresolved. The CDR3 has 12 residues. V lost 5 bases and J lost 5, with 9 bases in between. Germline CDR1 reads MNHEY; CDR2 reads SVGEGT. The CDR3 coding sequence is TGTGCCAGCAGTCCGTCGGCGGAGACCCAGTACTTC. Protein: CASSPSAETQYF.

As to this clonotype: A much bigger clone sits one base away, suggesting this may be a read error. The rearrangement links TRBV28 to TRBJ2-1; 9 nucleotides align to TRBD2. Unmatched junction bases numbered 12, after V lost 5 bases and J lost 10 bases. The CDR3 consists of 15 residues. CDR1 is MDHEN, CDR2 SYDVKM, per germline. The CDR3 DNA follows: TGTGCCAGCAGTCCTCTAGCGGGGAGAACCTACGAGCAGTTCTTC. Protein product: CASSPLAGRTYEQFF.

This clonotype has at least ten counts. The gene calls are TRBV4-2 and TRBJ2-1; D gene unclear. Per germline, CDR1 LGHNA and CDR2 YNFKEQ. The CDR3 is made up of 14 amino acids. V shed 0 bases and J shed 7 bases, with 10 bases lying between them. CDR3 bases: TGTGCCAGCAGCCAAGAAGGCTCTAGAAATGAGCAGTTCTTC. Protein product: CASSQEGSRNEQFF.

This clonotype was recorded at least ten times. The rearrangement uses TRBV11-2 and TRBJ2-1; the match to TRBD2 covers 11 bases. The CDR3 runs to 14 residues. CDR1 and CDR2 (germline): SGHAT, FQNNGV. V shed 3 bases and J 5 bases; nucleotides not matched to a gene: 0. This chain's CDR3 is CASSFSGRDNEQFF. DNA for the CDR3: TGTGCCAGCAGCTTTAGCGGGAGGGACAATGAGCAGTTCTTC.

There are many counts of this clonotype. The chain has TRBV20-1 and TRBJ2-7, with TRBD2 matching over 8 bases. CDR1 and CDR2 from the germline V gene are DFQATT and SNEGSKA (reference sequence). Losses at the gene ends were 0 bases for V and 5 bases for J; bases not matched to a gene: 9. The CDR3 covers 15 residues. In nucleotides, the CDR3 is TGCAGTGCTAGAGAAGTTCGTAGCGGGAAAGACGAGCAGTACTTC. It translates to CSAREVRSGKDEQYF.

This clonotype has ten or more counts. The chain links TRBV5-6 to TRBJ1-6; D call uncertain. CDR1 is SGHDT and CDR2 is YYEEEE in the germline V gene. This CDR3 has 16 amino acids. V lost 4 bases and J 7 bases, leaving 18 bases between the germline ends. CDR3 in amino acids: CASSLETVGINSPLHF. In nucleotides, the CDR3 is TGTGCCAGCAGCCTCGAGACGGTTGGAATCAATTCACCCCTCCACTTT.

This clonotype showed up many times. The CDR3 loop is CASSPTRGNTEAFF. CDR3 bases: TGTGCCAGCTCACCCACTCGGGGGAACACTGAAGCTTTCTTT. V gene TRBV18 combines with J gene TRBJ1-1; no reliable D call. Germline V gene data show CDR1 as KGHSH and CDR2 as LQKENI. V lost 3 bases and J lost 1, with 9 bases in between. This CDR3 has 14 amino acids.

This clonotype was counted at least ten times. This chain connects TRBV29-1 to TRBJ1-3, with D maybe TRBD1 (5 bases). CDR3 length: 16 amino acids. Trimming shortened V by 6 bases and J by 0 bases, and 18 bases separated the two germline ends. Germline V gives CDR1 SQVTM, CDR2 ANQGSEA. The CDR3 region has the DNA TGCAGCGTGGATCCCGGGACCGCAGGCTCTGGAAACACCATATATTTT. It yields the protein CSVDPGTAGSGNTIYF.

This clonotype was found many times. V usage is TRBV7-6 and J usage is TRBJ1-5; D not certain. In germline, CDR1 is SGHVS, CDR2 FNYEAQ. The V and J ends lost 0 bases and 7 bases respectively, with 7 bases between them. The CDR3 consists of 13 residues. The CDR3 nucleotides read TGTGCCAGCAGCTTAGCGTTCGGGCAGCCCCAGCATTTT. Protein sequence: CASSLAFGQPQHF.

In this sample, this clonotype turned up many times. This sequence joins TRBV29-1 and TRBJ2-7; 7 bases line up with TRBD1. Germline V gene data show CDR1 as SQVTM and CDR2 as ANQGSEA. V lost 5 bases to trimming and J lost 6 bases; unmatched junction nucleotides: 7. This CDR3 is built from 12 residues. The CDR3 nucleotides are TGCAGCGTTACAGGGGTATTGTCCGAGCAGTACTTC. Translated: CSVTGVLSEQYF.